Listed here are 23 T cell receptor beta chains from one sample, sequenced in a study of blood T cell dynamics during melanoma immunotherapy. Regarding the study as a whole: Among sorted CD8+ subsets, immune-effector cells had the highest clonality and cell-free DNA similarity.

The repertoire was sequenced with immunoSEQ multiplex PCR; TCRdb's copy has only in-frame clones and lacks some. Here the sample spans a few hundred clones, roughly 68% being singletons. The time point is: pre-treatment baseline. TIE cells were CD3+ CD4- CD8+ CD45RA- CD45RO-high CD27- CCR7- memory T cells. No antigen has been identified for these receptors. Here the sequenced sample was CD8+ T cells from blood, taken from a patient treated with checkpoint blockade. Every receptor here comes from a human donor with melanoma.

There are a few counts of this clone. The J gene is TRBJ2-7, the V gene TRBV15, with 8 bases identical to TRBD1. The CDR3 contains 15 residues. Trimming at V came to 4 bases and at J to 0 bases, leaving 5 bases not matched to a gene. CDR1 is LNHNV, CDR2 YYDKDF, per germline (reference sequence). The CDR3 region has the DNA TGTGCCACCAGCACAGACACAGGGGGCTCCTACGAGCAGTACTTC. It codes for CATSTDTGGSYEQYF. Full variable domain (remainder filled in from reference TRBV15 and TRBJ2-7): DAMVIQNPRYQVTQFGKPVTLSCSQTLNHNVMYWYQQKSSQAPKLLFHYYDKDFNNEADTPDNFQSRRPNTSFCFLDIRSPGLGDTAMYLCATSTDTGGSYEQYFGPGTRLTVT.

The chain employs TRBV10-2 and TRBJ2-7, with D uncertain. Per the germline V gene, CDR1 is WSHSY and CDR2 is SAAADI. CDR3 length: 16 amino acids. The ends were cut back, 3 bases at V and 2 bases at J, with 17 bases in the middle. The CDR3, as DNA: TGCGCCAGCAGTGACCCGTTCGGGTTGCTCACCTACGAGCAGTACTTC. Its translation is CASSDPFGLLTYEQYF.

This sequence joins TRBV4-3 and TRBJ2-7; tentative D call: TRBD2 (5 bases). The ends were cut back, 0 bases at V and 1 base at J, with 13 bases in the middle. The germline V gene encodes CDR1 LGHNA and CDR2 YSLEER. The CDR3 contains 16 residues. CDR3 bases: TGCGCCAGCAGCCAAGATTCGGGATCCCCTTCCTACGAGCAGTACTTC. Translated: CASSQDSGSPSYEQYF.

The CDR3 coding sequence is TGTGCCACAAAGGGGATCTACAATGAGCAGTTCTTC. It is translated as CATKGIYNEQFF. The chain recombines TRBV28 with TRBJ2-1, with a possible D match to TRBD1 (5 bases). V shed 10 bases and J shed 3 bases, with 10 bases lying between them. The CDR3 has 12 amino acids. Germline CDR1 and CDR2: MDHEN and SYDVKM.

This clone was picked up a small number of times. The chain has TRBV6-4 and TRBJ2-2; D is unresolved. In germline, CDR1 is MRHNA, CDR2 SNTAGT. This CDR3 has 14 amino acids. The V end was cut by 0 bases, the J end by 3 bases, with 5 bases between. DNA for the CDR3: TGTGCCAGCAGTGACTCGGCGGACACCGGGGAGCTGTTTTTT. Its translation: CASSDSADTGELFF.

The chain combines TRBV7-6 with TRBJ1-1; D is unresolved. This CDR3 contains 12 residues. CDR1 SGHVS and CDR2 FNYEAQ come from the germline V gene. The V gene lost 2 bases and the J gene lost 1 base, with 2 bases spanning the gap. In DNA form, the CDR3 reads TGTGCCAGCAGCTTAAAGAACACTGAAGCTTTCTTT. Translated, it gives CASSLKNTEAFF.

This clone was seen a single time. The chain carries TRBV6-4 and TRBJ2-1, with 12 bases lining up with TRBD2. V was pared by 0 bases and J by 6 bases, with 0 bases of the junction left unmatched. The V gene's germline CDR1 is MRHNA and CDR2 SNTAGT. This CDR3 is 15 amino acids long. CDR3: CASSDSTSGSNEQFF. The CDR3 nucleotides are TGTGCCAGCAGTGACTCGACTAGCGGGAGCAATGAGCAGTTCTTC.

This chain links TRBV6-6 with TRBJ2-1, with D hard to call. Trimming took off 2 bases at V and 10 bases at J, with 12 bases between the two ends. This CDR3 comprises 13 residues. CDR1 and CDR2 from the germline V gene are MNHNY and SVGAGI (reference sequence). CDR3 residues: CASSYLDPREQFF. The CDR3 nucleotides read TGTGCCAGCAGTTACCTTGACCCCAGAGAGCAGTTCTTC.

The chain has TRBV6-4 and TRBJ2-2; D not resolved. Germline lookup yields CDR1 MRHNA and CDR2 SNTAGT. This CDR3 has 13 amino acids. V lost 1 base to trimming and J lost 4 bases, with 4 bases between them. The CDR3 spells CASSDYSTGELFF. The CDR3 DNA sequence: TGTGCCAGCAGTGACTACAGCACCGGGGAGCTGTTTTTT.

There are a few counts of this clone. The chain links TRBV21-1 to TRBJ2-2; the listed D gene, TRBD2, was not tested against the DNA. TRBV21-1 is marked as a pseudogene. This CDR3 has 14 residues. The CDR3 sequence: CASSNRGGTGELFF. The CDR3 DNA sequence: TGTGCCAGCAGCAACCGGGGGGGGACCGGGGAGCTGTTTTTT.

The J gene is TRBJ1-1, the V gene TRBV29-1; D unresolved. This CDR3 comprises 13 residues. The V gene lost 2 bases and the J gene lost 0 bases, with 7 bases spanning the gap. Germline-derived CDR1 and CDR2 are SQVTM and ANQGSEA. The CDR3 DNA reads as TGCAGCGTTGAAAAGGGCGTGAACACTGAAGCTTTCTTT. Its protein product is CSVEKGVNTEAFF.

This rearrangement joins TRBV4-3 to TRBJ2-3; D is perhaps TRBD1 (6 bases). CDR1 is LGHNA and CDR2 is YSLEER in the germline V gene. The CDR3 runs 15 residues. The V end was cut by 1 base, the J end by 2 bases, with 10 bases between. DNA of the CDR3: TGCGCCAGCAGCCAAGGAGGGGACAACACAGATACGCAGTATTTT. Its translation is CASSQGGDNTDTQYF.

The chain is built from TRBV15 and TRBJ2-1, with TRBD2 identical over 8 bases. Germline lookup yields CDR1 LNHNV and CDR2 YYDKDF (reference sequence). The CDR3 has 16 amino acids. V was pared by 1 base and J by 3 bases, with 5 bases of the junction left unmatched. CDR3 protein: CATSRGSGTNYNEQFF. CDR3 in DNA: TGTGCCACCAGCAGAGGTAGCGGGACCAACTACAATGAGCAGTTCTTC.

This rearrangement joins TRBV4-2 to TRBJ2-3, with 7 positions matching TRBD2. The germline V gene has CDR1 LGHNA and CDR2 YNFKEQ. The CDR3 runs 16 residues. Trimming took 1 base from V and 4 from J; bases not matched to a gene: 8. CDR3 amino acids: CASSQVPAGTADTQYF. In nucleotides, the CDR3 is TGTGCCAGCAGCCAAGTTCCAGCGGGAACTGCAGATACGCAGTATTTT.

V is TRBV6-1 and J is TRBJ2-2, with D possibly TRBD2 on 6 matching bases. The V gene's germline CDR1 is MNHNS and CDR2 SASEGT. The CDR3 is made up of 17 amino acids. V lost 2 bases and J lost 6, with 19 bases in between. The CDR3 reads CASSEKADGSTAGELFF. DNA of the CDR3: TGTGCCAGCAGTGAAAAAGCGGACGGGAGTACGGCCGGGGAGCTGTTTTTT.

The chain employs TRBV6-4 and TRBJ2-1; TRBD2 matches at 10 bases. The germline gives CDR1 MRHNA, CDR2 SNTAGT. This CDR3 spans 16 amino acids. V was clipped by 10 bases and J by 6 bases; unmatched bases: 15. The CDR3 spells CATANHGTSDFNEQFF. Here the CDR3 DNA reads TGTGCCACGGCTAATCACGGGACTAGCGACTTCAATGAGCAGTTCTTC.

This chain links TRBV6-1 with TRBJ2-7; 10 bases fit TRBD1. V lost 2 bases and J lost 5; bases outside the gene matches: 9. Per germline, CDR1 MNHNS and CDR2 SASEGT. This CDR3 has 16 residues. The CDR3 loop reads CASSEISGQGSNEQYF. The CDR3 DNA sequence: TGTGCCAGCAGTGAAATCTCGGGACAGGGGTCTAACGAGCAGTACTTC.

The rearrangement uses TRBV6-4 and TRBJ2-1, with 9 positions matching TRBD2. Germline V lookup: CDR1 MRHNA, CDR2 SNTAGT. V lost 0 bases and J lost 10; bases outside the gene matches: 1. The CDR3 loop spans 13 amino acids. The CDR3 is CASSDSLAGEQFF. CDR3 in DNA: TGTGCCAGCAGTGACTCTCTAGCGGGGGAGCAGTTCTTC.

The chain carries TRBV6-4 and TRBJ2-5, with 10 bases aligning to TRBD2. The CDR3 runs 15 residues. The V segment lost 4 bases and the J segment 1 base; nucleotides outside the gene matches: 3. CDR1 and CDR2 from the germline V gene are MRHNA and SNTAGT. CDR3 sequence: CASSVSGGTQETQYF. CDR3 DNA: TGTGCCAGCAGTGTTAGCGGGGGGACCCAAGAGACCCAGTACTTC.

The chain combines TRBV27 with TRBJ2-5, with 7 bases identical to TRBD2. Trimming at V came to 8 bases and at J to 5 bases, leaving 14 bases not matched to a gene. CDR1 and CDR2 from the germline V gene are MNHEY and SMNVEV (reference sequence). The CDR3 has 15 amino acids. This chain's CDR3 is CASQWEGGPGETQYF. Written as DNA, the CDR3 is TGTGCCAGCCAATGGGAGGGAGGGCCCGGGGAGACCCAGTACTTC.

The chain links TRBV19 to TRBJ1-1, with 8 bases identical to TRBD1. The V gene end was trimmed by 2 bases and the J gene end by 0 bases; junction bases not matched to a gene: 5. The CDR3 totals 16 residues. Germline V gene data show CDR1 as LNHDA and CDR2 as SQIVND (reference sequence). The CDR3 sequence is CASSILRTGMNTEAFF. The CDR3 DNA reads as TGTGCCAGTAGTATACTAAGGACAGGGATGAACACTGAAGCTTTCTTT.

This chain connects TRBV4-1 to TRBJ1-6, with no clear D. Looked up from germline, CDR1 is MGHRA and CDR2 is YSYEKL. CDR3 length: 14 residues. Trimming removed 0 bases from V and 7 bases from J, with 7 bases in between. The CDR3 nucleotides read TGCGCCAGCAGCCAAGATGGGGAAAATTCACCCCTCCACTTT. Translated, it gives CASSQDGENSPLHF.

The chain is built from TRBV6-4 and TRBJ2-3, with TRBD1 matching over 10 bases. Germline V gene data show CDR1 as MRHNA and CDR2 as SNTAGT. The CDR3 is made up of 13 amino acids. Trimming removed 10 bases from V and 1 base from J; junction bases left unmatched: 2. The CDR3: CATGTGGTDTQYF. As DNA, the CDR3 is TGTGCCACCGGGACAGGGGGCACAGATACGCAGTATTTT.